The clone carrying this T cell receptor (beta chain) was seen once. These data belong to a study of blood T cell repertoires in COVID-19. Overall study context: The United States, Italy and Spain were the sources of the acute and convalescent COVID-19 samples. The analysed material was cDNA or gDNA that came from T cells, B-cell-depleted T cells, or PBMCs.

Methods used by the authors: Quantification of nucleated cells was approximated via reference gene primer amplification. Assay used: immunoSEQ multiplex PCR; TCRdb lists only in-frame clones, some missing. The D gene and trimming were derived from the DNA, and the V and J assignments and clone size from that table. The sample has about 64,000 clones, approximately 82% seen once. The CDR3 has 14 amino acids. Looked up from germline, CDR1 is SGHVT and CDR2 is SQSDAQ. V was shortened by 5 bases and J by 7 bases, with 14 bases between the two germline ends. The sequence was collected from a woman aged 60 to 75 with acute or convalescent COVID-19. Sequencing was done on a sample of peripheral blood. The chain employs TRBV7-4 and TRBJ1-4; D remains unclear. In DNA, the CDR3 is TGTGCCAGCAGCCTCACCCCGGGAAGTGAAAAACTGTTTTTT. Protein sequence: CASSLTPGSEKLFF. Filled out from reference TRBV7-4 and TRBJ1-4, the complete variable domain reads GAGVSQSPRYKVAKRGRDVALRCDSISGHVTLYWYRQTLGQGSEVLTYSQSDAQRDKSGRPSGRFSAERPERSVSTLKIQRTEQGDSAVYLCASSLTPGSEKLFFGSGTQLSVL.